These 12 T cell receptor beta chains were all obtained from the same sample, sequenced in a study of shared clonotypes between healthy human individuals. Using immunoSEQ multiplex PCR, the repertoire was profiled, and TCRdb retains in-frame clones only, with some absent. Among roughly 700,000 clones listed, roughly 70% were seen once. The source material was memory CD4+ T cells sorted from blood. Regarding subset: CD45RA-negative fraction. The receptors come from a woman in her twenties or thirties in good health.

The chain couples TRBV28 to TRBJ1-2; D is undetermined. CDR3 size: 14 residues. Germline loops: CDR1 MDHEN, CDR2 SYDVKM. V was trimmed by 6 bases and J by 4 bases, leaving 15 bases between them. CDR3 DNA: TGTGCCAGCAGCCACTCGGGGTCGGGCTATGGCTACACCTTC. This encodes CASSHSGSGYGYTF.

The genes are TRBV6-5 and TRBJ2-1; 7 bases are a match to TRBD2. Trimming cost V 2 bases and J 7 bases; bases outside gene matches: 8. The germline CDR1 and CDR2 sequences are MNHEY and SVGAGI. This CDR3 is 15 amino acids long. This CDR3 reads CASSYVRSGNNEQFF. Here the CDR3 DNA reads TGTGCCAGCAGTTACGTCCGGAGCGGGAATAATGAGCAGTTCTTC.

CDR3: CASRLGSSNYGYTF. The CDR3 region has the DNA TGTGCCAGCAGGCTTGGCAGTTCTAACTATGGCTACACCTTC. The chain employs TRBV6-5 and TRBJ1-2; D is unclear. This CDR3 spans 14 amino acids. Trimming removed 6 bases from V and 0 bases from J, with 11 bases in between. CDR1 is MNHEY and CDR2 is SVGAGI in the germline V gene.

This chain joins TRBV14 and TRBJ2-7, with D possibly being TRBD2 (6 bases). This CDR3 comprises 13 residues. Per germline, CDR1 SGHDN and CDR2 FVKESK. V was trimmed by 2 bases and J by 9 bases, leaving 14 bases between them. CDR3 DNA sequence: TGTGCCAGCAGCCAACCACCTCACGGGGGGCAGTACTTC. Its translation: CASSQPPHGGQYF.

CDR3 residues: CASTLSAGAEQFF. In nucleotides, the CDR3 is TGTGCCAGCACCTTAAGCGCGGGGGCTGAGCAGTTCTTC. The V gene is TRBV5-5, the J gene TRBJ2-1; D is perhaps TRBD2 (7 bases). The CDR3 length is 13 residues. Trimming removed 6 bases at V and 9 bases at J, with 16 bases between. The V gene's germline CDR1 is SGHKS and CDR2 YYEKEE (reference sequence).

V gene TRBV6-5 combines with J gene TRBJ2-1, with 12 bases aligning to TRBD2. Looked up from germline, CDR1 is MNHEY and CDR2 is SVGAGI. V shed 5 bases and J 6 bases; nucleotides not matched to a gene: 2. The CDR3 covers 14 residues. For the CDR3, the DNA is TGTGCCAGCAGTCGACTAGCGGGAGTCAATGAGCAGTTCTTC. Translating gives CASSRLAGVNEQFF.

V usage is TRBV29-1 and J usage is TRBJ1-1; D is uncertain. This CDR3 spans 13 amino acids. Per the germline V gene, CDR1 is SQVTM and CDR2 is ANQGSEA. V lost 3 bases to trimming and J lost 6 bases, with 14 bases between them. The CDR3 DNA reads TGCAGCGTTGATTCATCCGGGGTATCTGAAGCTTTCTTT. Protein product: CSVDSSGVSEAFF.

Concerning this clone: Additional DNA sequences in this sample encode the identical CDR3. The chain is built from TRBV6-5 and TRBJ2-2; TRBD1 matches at 9 bases. Germline V gene data show CDR1 as MNHEY and CDR2 as SVGAGI. Trimming took 3 bases from V and 6 from J; bases not matched to a gene: 5. There are 15 residues in the CDR3. The CDR3 sequence: CASSYSRQGAGELFF. The DNA for the CDR3 is TGTGCCAGCAGTTATTCCAGACAGGGGGCCGGGGAGCTGTTTTTT.

This clone was picked up a small number of times. This chain uses TRBV15 with TRBJ1-4, with 9 bases lining up with TRBD1. This CDR3 has 12 residues. V gave up 5 bases and J gave up 8 bases; unmatched junction bases: 0. From germline, CDR1 is LNHNV and CDR2 YYDKDF (reference sequence). CDR3 region: CATSGQGEKLFF. The CDR3 nucleotides read TGTGCCACCAGCGGACAGGGGGAAAAACTGTTTTTT. Variable domain in full (rest from reference TRBV15 and TRBJ1-4): DAMVIQNPRYQVTQFGKPVTLSCSQTLNHNVMYWYQQKSSQAPKLLFHYYDKDFNNEADTPDNFQSRRPNTSFCFLDIRSPGLGDTAMYLCATSGQGEKLFFGSGTQLSVL.

The rearrangement links TRBV11-2 to TRBJ1-1; no firm D call. CDR1 is SGHAT, CDR2 FQNNGV, per germline. The CDR3 runs 15 residues. Trimming shortened V by 1 base and J by 0 bases, and 9 bases separated the two germline ends. CDR3 sequence (DNA): TGTGCCAGCAGCTTAGCGCTGGCAGTGAACACTGAAGCTTTCTTT. It encodes CASSLALAVNTEAFF.

This chain connects TRBV5-1 to TRBJ2-1; 8 bases are a match to TRBD2. Trimming removed 4 bases from V and 6 bases from J; junction bases left unmatched: 9. Per germline, CDR1 SGHRS and CDR2 YFSETQ. The CDR3 is made up of 15 amino acids. The CDR3 protein is CASSHSAGVRNEQFF. The CDR3 region has the DNA TGCGCCAGCAGCCACTCAGCGGGAGTACGCAATGAGCAGTTCTTC.

This sequence joins TRBV10-3 and TRBJ2-1; D is unclear. The V end lost 4 bases, the J end lost 5 bases, and 3 bases lay between the germline ends. This CDR3 spans 11 amino acids. Germline V gene lookup returns CDR1 ENHRY and CDR2 SYGVKD. The CDR3, as DNA: TGTGCCATCAGTGGAAACAATGAGCAGTTCTTC. It codes for CAISGNNEQFF.